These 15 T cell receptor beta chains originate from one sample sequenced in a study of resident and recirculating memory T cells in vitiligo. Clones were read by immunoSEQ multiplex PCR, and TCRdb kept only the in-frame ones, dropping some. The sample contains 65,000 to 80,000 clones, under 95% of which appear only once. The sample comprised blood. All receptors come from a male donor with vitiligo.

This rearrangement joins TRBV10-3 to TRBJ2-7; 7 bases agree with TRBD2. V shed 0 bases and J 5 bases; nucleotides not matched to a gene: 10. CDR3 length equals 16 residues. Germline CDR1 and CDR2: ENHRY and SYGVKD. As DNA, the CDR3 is TGTGCCATCAGTGAGTCAGTTGCCGGGAGGAAGAACGAGCAGTACTTC. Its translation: CAISESVAGRKNEQYF.

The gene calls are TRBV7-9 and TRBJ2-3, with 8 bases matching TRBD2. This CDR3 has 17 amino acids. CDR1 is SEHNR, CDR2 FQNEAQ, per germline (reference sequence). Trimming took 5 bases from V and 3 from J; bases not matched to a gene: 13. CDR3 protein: CASSTAGAVPLTDTQYF. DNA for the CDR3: TGTGCCAGCAGCACAGCGGGAGCGGTCCCCCTGACAGATACGCAGTATTTT.

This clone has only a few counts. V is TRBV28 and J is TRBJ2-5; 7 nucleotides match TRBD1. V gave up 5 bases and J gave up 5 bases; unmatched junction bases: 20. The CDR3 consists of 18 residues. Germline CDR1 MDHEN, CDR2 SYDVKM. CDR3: CASSQMGIQGTMIETQYF. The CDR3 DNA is TGTGCCAGCAGTCAGATGGGAATACAGGGGACGATGATTGAGACCCAGTACTTC. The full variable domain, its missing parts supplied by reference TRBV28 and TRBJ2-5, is DVKVTQSSRYLVKRTGEKVFLECVQDMDHENMFWYRQDPGLGLRLIYFSYDVKMKEKGDIPEGYSVSREKKERFSLILESASTNQTSMYLCASSQMGIQGTMIETQYFGPGTRLLVL.

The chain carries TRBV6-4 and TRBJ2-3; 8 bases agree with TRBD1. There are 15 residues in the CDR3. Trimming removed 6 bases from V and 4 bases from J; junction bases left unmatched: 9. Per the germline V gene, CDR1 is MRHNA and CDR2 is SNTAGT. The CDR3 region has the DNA TGTGCCAGCAGCTCTCAGACAGGGGTGGCAGATACGCAGTATTTT. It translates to CASSSQTGVADTQYF.

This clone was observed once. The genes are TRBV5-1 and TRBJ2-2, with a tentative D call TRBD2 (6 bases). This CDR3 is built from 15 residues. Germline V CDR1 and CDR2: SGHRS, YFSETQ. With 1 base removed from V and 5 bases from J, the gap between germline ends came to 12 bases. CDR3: CASSLPGLATGELFF. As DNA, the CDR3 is TGCGCCAGCAGCTTGCCGGGACTCGCAACCGGGGAGCTGTTTTTT.

Here the CDR3 reads CASSLMRTGNTGELFF. The CDR3 coding sequence is TGTGCCAGCAGCTTAATGCGGACAGGGAACACCGGGGAGCTGTTTTTT. V is TRBV7-2 and J is TRBJ2-2; 7 bases line up with TRBD1. With V trimmed by 2 bases and J by 1 base, 4 bases remained unmatched. Germline V CDR1 and CDR2: SGHTA, FQGNSA. The CDR3 consists of 16 residues.

The CDR3 protein is CSVTGVLATDTQYF. The CDR3 DNA reads TGCAGCGTCACAGGGGTATTGGCTACAGATACGCAGTATTTT. The J gene is TRBJ2-3, the V gene TRBV29-1; 7 nucleotides match TRBD1. Trimming cost V 6 bases and J 3 bases; bases outside gene matches: 9. The V gene's germline CDR1 is SQVTM and CDR2 ANQGSEA. CDR3 length equals 14 residues.

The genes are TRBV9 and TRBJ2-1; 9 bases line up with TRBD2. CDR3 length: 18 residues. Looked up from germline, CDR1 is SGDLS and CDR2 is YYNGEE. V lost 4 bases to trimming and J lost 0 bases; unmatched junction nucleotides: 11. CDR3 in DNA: TGTGCCAGCAGCCCACGTGCTAGCGGGGCCAGCTCCTACAATGAGCAGTTCTTC. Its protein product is CASSPRASGASSYNEQFF.

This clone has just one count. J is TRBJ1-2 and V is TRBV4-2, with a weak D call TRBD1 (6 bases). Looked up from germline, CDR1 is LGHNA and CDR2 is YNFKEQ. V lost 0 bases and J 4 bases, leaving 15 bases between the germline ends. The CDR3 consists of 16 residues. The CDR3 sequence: CASSQDPLRGGYGYTF. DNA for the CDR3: TGTGCCAGCAGCCAAGACCCACTACGAGGGGGCTATGGCTACACCTTC.

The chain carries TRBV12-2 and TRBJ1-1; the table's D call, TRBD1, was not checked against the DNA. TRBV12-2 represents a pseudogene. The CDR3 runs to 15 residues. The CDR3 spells CASRSQDRGSAEAFF. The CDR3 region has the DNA TGTGCAAGTCGCTCCCAGGACAGGGGTTCGGCTGAAGCTTTCTTT.

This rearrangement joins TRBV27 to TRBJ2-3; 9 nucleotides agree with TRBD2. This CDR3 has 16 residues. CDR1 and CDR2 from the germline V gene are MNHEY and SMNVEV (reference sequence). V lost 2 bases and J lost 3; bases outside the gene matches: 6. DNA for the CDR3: TGTGCCAGCAGTTTAGTCGGCGGGAGGGCAACAGATACGCAGTATTTT. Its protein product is CASSLVGGRATDTQYF.

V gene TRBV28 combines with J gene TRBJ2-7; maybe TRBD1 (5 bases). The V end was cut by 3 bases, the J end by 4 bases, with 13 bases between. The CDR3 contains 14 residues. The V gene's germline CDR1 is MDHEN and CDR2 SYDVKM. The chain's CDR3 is CASSFLRVPYEQYF. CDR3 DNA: TGTGCCAGCAGTTTCCTCAGGGTACCATACGAGCAGTACTTC.

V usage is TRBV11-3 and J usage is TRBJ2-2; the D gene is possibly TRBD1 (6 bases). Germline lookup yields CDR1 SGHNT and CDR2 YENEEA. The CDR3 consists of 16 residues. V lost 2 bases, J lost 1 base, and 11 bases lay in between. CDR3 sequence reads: CASSLSRGWNTGELFF. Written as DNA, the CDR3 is TGTGCCAGCAGCTTATCGAGGGGGTGGAACACCGGGGAGCTGTTTTTT. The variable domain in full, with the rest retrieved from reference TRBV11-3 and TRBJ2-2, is EAGVVQSPRYKIIEKKQPVAFWCNPISGHNTLYWYLQNLGQGPELLIRYENEEAVDDSQLPKDRFSAERLKGVDSTLKIQPAELGDSAVYLCASSLSRGWNTGELFFGEGSRLTVL.

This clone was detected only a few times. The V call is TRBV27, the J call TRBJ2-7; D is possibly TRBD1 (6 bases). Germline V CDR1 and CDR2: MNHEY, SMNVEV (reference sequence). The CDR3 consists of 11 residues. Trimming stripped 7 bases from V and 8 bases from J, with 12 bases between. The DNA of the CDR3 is TGTGCCAGCACTTGGGGGACAAAGCAGTACTTC. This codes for CASTWGTKQYF.

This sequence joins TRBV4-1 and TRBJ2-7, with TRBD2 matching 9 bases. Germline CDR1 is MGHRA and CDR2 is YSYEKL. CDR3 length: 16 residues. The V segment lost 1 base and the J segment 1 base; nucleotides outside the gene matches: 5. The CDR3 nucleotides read TGCGCCAGCAGCCAAGCGGGGACTAGCAGATCCTACGAGCAGTACTTC. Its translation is CASSQAGTSRSYEQYF.